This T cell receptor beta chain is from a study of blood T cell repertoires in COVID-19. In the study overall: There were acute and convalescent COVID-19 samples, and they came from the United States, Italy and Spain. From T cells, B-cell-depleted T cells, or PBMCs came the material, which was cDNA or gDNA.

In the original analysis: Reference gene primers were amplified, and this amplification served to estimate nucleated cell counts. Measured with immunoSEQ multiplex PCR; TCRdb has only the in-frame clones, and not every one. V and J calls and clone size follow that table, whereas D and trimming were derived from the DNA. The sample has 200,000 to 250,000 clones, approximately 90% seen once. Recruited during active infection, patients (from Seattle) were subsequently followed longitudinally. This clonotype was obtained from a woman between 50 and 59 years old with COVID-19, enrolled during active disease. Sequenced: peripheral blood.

DNA for the CDR3: TGTGCCAGCCGATTAGGGAGAGGTTATACTGAAGCTTTCTTT. Protein: CASRLGRGYTEAFF. The chain employs TRBV6-5 and TRBJ1-1; D is uncertain. The length of the CDR3 is 14 residues. Germline V gene lookup returns CDR1 MNHEY and CDR2 SVGAGI. V was clipped by 8 bases and J by 5 bases, with 18 bases between them.